The clone carrying this T cell receptor (beta chain) is categorized as large. The source of the sample is a study of ipilimumab plus nivolumab after autologous stem cell transplantation. For the study at large: The myeloma cohort included high-risk transplant-naive patients and patients relapsing within 3 years of a first autologous transplant.

Germline CDR1 and CDR2: SNHLY and FYNNEI. CDR3 length: 12 amino acids. Trimming left V 2 bases short and J 4 bases short, with 6 bases between. Starting 14 to 28 days after autologous transplant, ipilimumab 1 mg/kg was given. Sequencing was performed with immunoSEQ multiplex PCR; in TCRdb, only in-frame clones are kept and a portion is missing. The sample has about 9,400 clones, about 70% seen once. The TCR sequence derives from a female donor with multiple myeloma. V and J are TRBV2 and TRBJ2-7; D is undetermined. This specimen consisted of PBMCs, obtained in a trial of ipilimumab plus nivolumab as post-transplant consolidation. The CDR3 is CASSESNYEQYF. In DNA form, the CDR3 reads TGTGCCAGCAGTGAAAGTAATTACGAGCAGTACTTC.